The 14 T cell receptor beta chains in this list originate from one sample, sequenced in a study of radiotherapy plus CTLA-4 blockade in lung cancer. Some clones are missing from TCRdb's copy, which holds only in-frame ones; the method was immunoSEQ multiplex PCR. The data contain some 80,000 clones, approximately 84% of them singletons. The sample was peripheral blood, taken from a patient treated with radiotherapy plus ipilimumab. These receptors all stem from a human donor with non-small cell lung cancer who had stable disease on radiotherapy plus ipilimumab.

About this clone itself: Distinct nucleotide sequences in the sample also encode this CDR3. V usage is TRBV5-6 and J usage is TRBJ2-1, with D possibly TRBD1 on 6 matching bases. The germline V gene has CDR1 SGHDT and CDR2 YYEEEE. CDR3 size: 16 residues. The V end lost 1 base, the J end lost 7 bases, and 18 bases lay between the germline ends. Here the CDR3 reads CASSLFLGAMNNEQFF. CDR3 coding DNA: TGTGCCAGCAGCTTGTTTCTGGGGGCTATGAATAATGAGCAGTTCTTC.

J is TRBJ1-6 and V is TRBV6-1; D gene uncertain. The V gene lost 4 bases and the J gene lost 10 bases, with 17 bases spanning the gap. The CDR3 is 15 amino acids. CDR1 MNHNS and CDR2 SASEGT come from the germline V gene. CDR3 protein: CASSVVSTPGSPLHF. For the CDR3, the DNA is TGTGCCAGCAGTGTGGTTTCCACCCCTGGGTCACCCCTCCACTTT.

This chain uses TRBV5-1 with TRBJ1-2; TRBD1 matches at 8 bases. Germline assignment: CDR1 SGHRS and CDR2 YFSETQ. The CDR3 is 15 residues long. J lost 8 bases, V lost 4 bases, and 13 bases had no gene match. The DNA of the CDR3 is TGCGCCAGCAGCACCCGGATCGACAGGGGTTCGGGCTACACCTTC. It is translated as CASSTRIDRGSGYTF.

V usage is TRBV5-1 and J usage is TRBJ2-1; D is ambiguous. This CDR3 has 14 residues. Trimming cost V 0 bases and J 10 bases, with 14 bases left between them. Germline V gene sequence: CDR1 SGHRS, CDR2 YFSETQ. Written as DNA, the CDR3 is TGCGCCAGCAGCTTGGCCAGTTCTGCGGACGAGCAGTTCTTC. It yields the protein CASSLASSADEQFF.

The chain is built from TRBV18 and TRBJ1-2; D not certain. Germline V gene sequence: CDR1 KGHSH, CDR2 LQKENI. The CDR3 length is 18 residues. V lost 3 bases and J lost 4, with 24 bases in between. The CDR3 sequence is CASSPFQQLTRTGYGYTF. CDR3 in DNA: TGTGCCAGCTCACCTTTCCAGCAGCTCACCAGAACCGGCTATGGCTACACCTTC. The whole variable domain, remainder taken from reference TRBV18 and TRBJ1-2, is NAGVMQNPRHLVRRRGQEARLRCSPMKGHSHVYWYRQLPEEGLKFMVYLQKENIIDESGMPKERFSAEFPKEGPSILRIQQVVRGDSAAYFCASSPFQQLTRTGYGYTFGSGTRLTVV.

V and J are TRBV13 and TRBJ2-3; TRBD2 is a possible D gene (6 bases). The CDR3 has 16 amino acids. Trimming removed 0 bases at V and 7 bases at J, with 17 bases between. Germline V gives CDR1 PRHDT, CDR2 FYEKMQ (reference sequence). The CDR3 protein is CASSLGEGRRGNTQYF. CDR3 in DNA: TGTGCCAGCAGCTTAGGAGAGGGGAGACGCGGGAATACGCAGTATTTT.

The rearrangement joins TRBV6-4 to TRBJ1-6, with D unresolved. Germline values: CDR1 MRHNA, CDR2 SNTAGT. With 3 bases removed from V and 6 bases from J, the gap between germline ends came to 12 bases. The CDR3 has 15 residues. The CDR3 is CASSDAPGANSPLHF. The CDR3 bases are TGTGCCAGCAGTGATGCTCCAGGAGCTAATTCACCCCTCCACTTT.

The chain uses TRBV27 and TRBJ2-7; D uncertain. The CDR3 is 14 residues long. CDR1 is MNHEY and CDR2 is SMNVEV in the germline V gene (reference sequence). V shed 5 bases and J shed 1 base, with 12 bases lying between them. In DNA, the CDR3 is TGTGCCAGCAGTCCCACGACGGATTCCTACGAGCAGTACTTC. Residues: CASSPTTDSYEQYF.

The chain couples TRBV7-2 to TRBJ2-2; D gene unclear. V lost 5 bases to trimming and J lost 0 bases, with 10 bases between them. CDR1 and CDR2 (germline): SGHTA, FQGNSA. The CDR3 contains 15 residues. The CDR3 DNA follows: TGTGCCAGCAGCAGCGAAAAGACGAACACCGGGGAGCTGTTTTTT. Its translation: CASSSEKTNTGELFF.

The V call is TRBV7-2, the J call TRBJ2-1, with a weak D call TRBD1 (6 bases). CDR1 is SGHTA, CDR2 FQGNSA, per germline. This CDR3 spans 14 amino acids. The germline V and J ends were trimmed by 0 bases and 9 bases, with 12 bases remaining between them. CDR3 in amino acids: CASSLAGARAEQFF. The CDR3 coding sequence is TGTGCCAGCAGCTTAGCGGGGGCTAGGGCTGAGCAGTTCTTC.

This clone was found once. The chain joins TRBV7-2 to TRBJ2-4; D call uncertain. Germline V CDR1 and CDR2: SGHTA, FQGNSA. CDR3 length: 12 residues. V lost 0 bases and J 6 bases, leaving 3 bases between the germline ends. CDR3 residues: CASSLARNIQYF. CDR3 bases: TGTGCCAGCAGCTTAGCGAGAAACATTCAGTACTTC. Combining the CDR3 with reference TRBV7-2 and TRBJ2-4 gives the whole variable domain GAGVSQSPSNKVTEKGKDVELRCDPISGHTALYWYRQSLGQGLEFLIYFQGNSAPDKSGLPSDRFSAERTGGSVSTLTIQRTQQEDSAVYLCASSLARNIQYFGAGTRLSVL.

The V and J genes are TRBV18 and TRBJ2-7, with unresolved D. Germline CDR1 KGHSH, CDR2 LQKENI. The V and J ends lost 0 bases and 2 bases respectively, with 8 bases between them. This CDR3 comprises 14 residues. The DNA for the CDR3 is TGTGCCAGCTCACCACCGCGACACCCCTACGAGCAGTACTTC. Protein: CASSPPRHPYEQYF. The whole variable domain, filled in from reference TRBV18 and TRBJ2-7, reads NAGVMQNPRHLVRRRGQEARLRCSPMKGHSHVYWYRQLPEEGLKFMVYLQKENIIDESGMPKERFSAEFPKEGPSILRIQQVVRGDSAAYFCASSPPRHPYEQYFGPGTRLTVT.

The V call is TRBV2, the J call TRBJ1-6; no firm D call. V was clipped by 3 bases and J by 7 bases, with 10 bases between them. Germline V gene sequence: CDR1 SNHLY, CDR2 FYNNEI. The CDR3 covers 14 residues. The DNA of the CDR3 is TGTGCCAGCAGTGAGGGCAGAAAAAATTCACCCCTCCACTTT. It specifies CASSEGRKNSPLHF.

This sequence joins TRBV2 and TRBJ2-7, with TRBD2 matching over 7 bases. Losses at the gene ends were 3 bases for V and 4 bases for J; bases not matched to a gene: 12. The CDR3 contains 16 residues. Germline V CDR1 and CDR2: SNHLY, FYNNEI. The CDR3 loop reads CASSDGGREGLYEQYF. The CDR3 DNA is TGTGCCAGCAGTGACGGGGGGAGGGAGGGCCTTTACGAGCAGTACTTC.